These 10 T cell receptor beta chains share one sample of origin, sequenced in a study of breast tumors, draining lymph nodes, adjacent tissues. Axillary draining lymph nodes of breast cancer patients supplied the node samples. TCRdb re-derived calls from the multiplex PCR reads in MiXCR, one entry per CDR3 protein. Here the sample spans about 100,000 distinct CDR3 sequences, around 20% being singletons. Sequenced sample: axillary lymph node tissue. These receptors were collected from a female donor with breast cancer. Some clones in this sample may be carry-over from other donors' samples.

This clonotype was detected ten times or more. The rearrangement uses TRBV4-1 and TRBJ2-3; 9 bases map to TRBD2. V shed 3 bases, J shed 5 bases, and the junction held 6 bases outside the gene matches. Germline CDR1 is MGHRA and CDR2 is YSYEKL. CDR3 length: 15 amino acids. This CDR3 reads CASSHQRGARDTQYF. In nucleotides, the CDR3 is TGCGCCAGCAGCCACCAGCGGGGGGCGAGAGATACGCAGTATTTT.

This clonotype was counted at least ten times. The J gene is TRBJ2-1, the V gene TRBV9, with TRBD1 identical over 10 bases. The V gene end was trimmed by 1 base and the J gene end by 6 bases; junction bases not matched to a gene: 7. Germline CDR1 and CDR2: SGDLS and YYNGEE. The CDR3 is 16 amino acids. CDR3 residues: CASSVRTGGTVNEQFF. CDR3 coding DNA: TGTGCCAGCAGCGTAAGGACAGGGGGGACGGTCAATGAGCAGTTCTTC.

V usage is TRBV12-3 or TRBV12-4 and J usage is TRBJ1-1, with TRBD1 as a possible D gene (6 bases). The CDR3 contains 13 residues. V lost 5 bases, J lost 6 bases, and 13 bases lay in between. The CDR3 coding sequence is TGTGCCAGCAGTCAGACAGGACTACCTGAAGCTTTCTTT. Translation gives CASSQTGLPEAFF.

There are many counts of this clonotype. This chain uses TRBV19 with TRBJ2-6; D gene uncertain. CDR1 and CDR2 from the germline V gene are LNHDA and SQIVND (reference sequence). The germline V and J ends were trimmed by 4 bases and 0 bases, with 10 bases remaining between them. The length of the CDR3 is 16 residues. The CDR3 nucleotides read TGTGCCAGTAGTAGTCAATCTAACTCTGGGGCCAACGTCCTGACTTTC. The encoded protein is CASSSQSNSGANVLTF.

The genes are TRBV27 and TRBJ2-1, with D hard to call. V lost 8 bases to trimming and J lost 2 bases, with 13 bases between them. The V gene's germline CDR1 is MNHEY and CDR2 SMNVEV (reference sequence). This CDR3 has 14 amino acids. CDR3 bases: TGTGCCAGCGCGCGGTTGTATACCTACAATGAGCAGTTCTTC. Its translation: CASARLYTYNEQFF.

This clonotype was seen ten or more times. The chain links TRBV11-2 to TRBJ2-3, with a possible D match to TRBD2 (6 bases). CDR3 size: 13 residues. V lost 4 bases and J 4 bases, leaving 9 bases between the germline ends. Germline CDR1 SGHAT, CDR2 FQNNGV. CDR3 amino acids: CASSSAGADTQYF. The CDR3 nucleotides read TGTGCCAGCAGCTCAGCGGGTGCAGATACGCAGTATTTT.

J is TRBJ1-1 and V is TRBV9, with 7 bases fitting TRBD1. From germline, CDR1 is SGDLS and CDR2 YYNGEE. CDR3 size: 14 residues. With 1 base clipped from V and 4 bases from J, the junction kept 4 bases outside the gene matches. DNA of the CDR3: TGTGCCAGCAGCGTATCGACAGGGACCACTGAAGCTTTCTTT. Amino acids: CASSVSTGTTEAFF.

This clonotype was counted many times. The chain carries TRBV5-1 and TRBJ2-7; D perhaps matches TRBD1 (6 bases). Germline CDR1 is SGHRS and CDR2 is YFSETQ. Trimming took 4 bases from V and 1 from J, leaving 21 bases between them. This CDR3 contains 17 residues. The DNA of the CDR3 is TGCGCCAGCAGCGAAGGAACAGGGTGGGGCCGATCCTACGAGCAGTACTTC. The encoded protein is CASSEGTGWGRSYEQYF.

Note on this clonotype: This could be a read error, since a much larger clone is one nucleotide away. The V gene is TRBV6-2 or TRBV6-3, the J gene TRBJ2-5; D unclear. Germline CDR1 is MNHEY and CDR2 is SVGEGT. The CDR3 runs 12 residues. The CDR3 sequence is CAGRDHFETQYF. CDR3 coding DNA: TGTGCCGGCAGAGATCATTTTGAGACCCAGTACTTC.

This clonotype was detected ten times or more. The CDR3 region is CASSEGTTYTQYF. CDR3 nucleotide sequence: TGTGCCAGCAGTGAGGGGACTACATATACGCAGTATTTT. This sequence joins TRBV2 and TRBJ2-3; 7 bases map to TRBD2. Germline-derived CDR1 and CDR2 are SNHLY and FYNNEI. Trimming removed 3 bases from V and 7 bases from J; junction bases left unmatched: 4. The CDR3 covers 13 residues.